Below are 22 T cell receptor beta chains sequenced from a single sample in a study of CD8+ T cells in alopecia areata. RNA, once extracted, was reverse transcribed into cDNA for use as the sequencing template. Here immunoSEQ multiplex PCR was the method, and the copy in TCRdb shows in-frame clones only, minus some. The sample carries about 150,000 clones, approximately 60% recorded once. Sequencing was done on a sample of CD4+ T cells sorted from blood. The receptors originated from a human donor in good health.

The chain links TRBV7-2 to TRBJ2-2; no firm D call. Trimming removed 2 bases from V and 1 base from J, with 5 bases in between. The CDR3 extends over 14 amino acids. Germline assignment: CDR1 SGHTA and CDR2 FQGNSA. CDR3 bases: TGTGCCAGCAGCTTATGGGGGAACACCGGGGAGCTGTTTTTT. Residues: CASSLWGNTGELFF.

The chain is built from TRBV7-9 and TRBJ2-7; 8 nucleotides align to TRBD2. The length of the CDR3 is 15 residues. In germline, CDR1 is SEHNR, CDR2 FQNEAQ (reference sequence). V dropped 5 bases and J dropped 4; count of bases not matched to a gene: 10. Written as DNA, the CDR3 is TGTGCCAGCAGCCGTTACAGCGGGAGTGGATACGAGCAGTACTTC. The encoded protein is CASSRYSGSGYEQYF.

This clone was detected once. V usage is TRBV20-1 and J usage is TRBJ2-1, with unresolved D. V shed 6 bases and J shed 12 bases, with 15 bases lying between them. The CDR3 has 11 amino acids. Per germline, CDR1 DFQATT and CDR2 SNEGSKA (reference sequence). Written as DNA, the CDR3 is TGCAGTGCCGTACCAGGCGTCTCGCAGTTCTTC. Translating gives CSAVPGVSQFF.

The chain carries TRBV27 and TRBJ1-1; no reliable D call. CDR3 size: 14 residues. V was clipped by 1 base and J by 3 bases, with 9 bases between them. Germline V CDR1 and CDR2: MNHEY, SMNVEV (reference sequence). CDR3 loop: CASSLFGGDTEAFF. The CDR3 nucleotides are TGTGCCAGCAGTTTATTTGGCGGGGACACTGAAGCTTTCTTT.

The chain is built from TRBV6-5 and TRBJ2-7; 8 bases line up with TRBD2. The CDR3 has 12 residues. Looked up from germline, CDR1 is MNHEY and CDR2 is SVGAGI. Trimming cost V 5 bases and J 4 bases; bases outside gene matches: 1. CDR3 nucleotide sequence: TGTGCCAGCAGTCAGCGGGAGTACGAGCAGTACTTC. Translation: CASSQREYEQYF.

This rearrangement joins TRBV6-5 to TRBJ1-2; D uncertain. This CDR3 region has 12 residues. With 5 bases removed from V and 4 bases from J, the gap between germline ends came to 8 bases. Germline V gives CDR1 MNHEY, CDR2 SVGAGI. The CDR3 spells CASSLNGYGYTF. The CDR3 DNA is TGTGCCAGCAGTCTCAACGGCTATGGCTACACCTTC.

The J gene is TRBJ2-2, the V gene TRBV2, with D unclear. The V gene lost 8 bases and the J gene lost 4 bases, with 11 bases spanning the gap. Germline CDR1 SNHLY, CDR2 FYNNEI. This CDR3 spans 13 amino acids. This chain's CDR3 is CASRARSTGELFF. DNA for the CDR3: TGTGCCAGCCGGGCCCGCTCCACCGGGGAGCTGTTTTTT.

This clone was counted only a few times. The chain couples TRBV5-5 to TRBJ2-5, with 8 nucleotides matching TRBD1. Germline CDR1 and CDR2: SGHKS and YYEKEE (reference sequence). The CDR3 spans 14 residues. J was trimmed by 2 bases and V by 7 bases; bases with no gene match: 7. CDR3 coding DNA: TGTGCCAGCGCCGTGACAGGGGCACAAGAGACCCAGTACTTC. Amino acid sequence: CASAVTGAQETQYF.

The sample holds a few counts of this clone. Here the CDR3 reads CASSRDFSYEQYF. In DNA form, the CDR3 reads TGTGCCAGCTCCAGAGACTTCTCCTACGAGCAGTACTTC. This chain links TRBV18 with TRBJ2-7, with D uncertain. CDR3 length: 13 residues. The ends were cut back, 6 bases at V and 0 bases at J, with 9 bases in the middle. Germline CDR1 and CDR2: KGHSH and LQKENI.

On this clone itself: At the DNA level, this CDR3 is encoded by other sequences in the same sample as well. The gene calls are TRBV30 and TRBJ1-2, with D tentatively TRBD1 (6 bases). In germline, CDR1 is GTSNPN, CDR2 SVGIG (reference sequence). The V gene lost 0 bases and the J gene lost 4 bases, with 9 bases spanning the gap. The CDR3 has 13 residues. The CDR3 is CAWSVGQTYGYTF. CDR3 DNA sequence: TGTGCCTGGAGTGTTGGACAGACCTATGGCTACACCTTC.

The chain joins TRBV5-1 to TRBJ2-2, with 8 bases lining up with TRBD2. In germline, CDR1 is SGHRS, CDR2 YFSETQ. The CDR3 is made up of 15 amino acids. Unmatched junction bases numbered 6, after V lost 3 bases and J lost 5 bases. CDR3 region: CASSSSGSRTGELFF. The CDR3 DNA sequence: TGCGCCAGCAGCTCGAGCGGGAGTCGAACCGGGGAGCTGTTTTTT.

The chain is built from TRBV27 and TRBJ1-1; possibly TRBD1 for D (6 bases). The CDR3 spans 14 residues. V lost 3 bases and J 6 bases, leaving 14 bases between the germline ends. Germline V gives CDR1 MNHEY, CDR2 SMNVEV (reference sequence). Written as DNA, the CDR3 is TGTGCCAGCAGTTTGACACAGGGATTGGCTGAAGCTTTCTTT. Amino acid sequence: CASSLTQGLAEAFF.

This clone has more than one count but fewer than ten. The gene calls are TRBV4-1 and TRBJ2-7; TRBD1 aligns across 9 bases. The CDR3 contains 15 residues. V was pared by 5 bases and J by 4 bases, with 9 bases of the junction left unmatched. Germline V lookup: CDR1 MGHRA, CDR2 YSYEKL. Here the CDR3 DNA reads TGCGCCAGCAGCGCACCCGGGACAGGGCCTTACGAGCAGTACTTC. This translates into CASSAPGTGPYEQYF.

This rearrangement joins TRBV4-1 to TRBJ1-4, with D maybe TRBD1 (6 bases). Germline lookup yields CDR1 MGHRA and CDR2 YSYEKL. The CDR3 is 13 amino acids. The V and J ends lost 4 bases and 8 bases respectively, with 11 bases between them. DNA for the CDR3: TGCGCCAGCAGCCTGACAGGTCAGGAAAAACTGTTTTTT. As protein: CASSLTGQEKLFF.

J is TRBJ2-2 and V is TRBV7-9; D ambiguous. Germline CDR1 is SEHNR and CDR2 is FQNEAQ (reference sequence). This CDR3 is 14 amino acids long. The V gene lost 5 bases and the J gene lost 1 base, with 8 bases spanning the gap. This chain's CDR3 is CASSIQQNTGELFF. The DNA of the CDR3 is TGTGCCAGCAGCATACAGCAGAACACCGGGGAGCTGTTTTTT.

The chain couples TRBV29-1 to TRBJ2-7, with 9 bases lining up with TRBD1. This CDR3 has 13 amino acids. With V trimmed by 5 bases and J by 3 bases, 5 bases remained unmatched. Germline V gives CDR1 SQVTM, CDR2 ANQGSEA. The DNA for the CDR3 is TGCAGCGTTCTAGGACAGGGGATCTACGAGCAGTACTTC. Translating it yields CSVLGQGIYEQYF.

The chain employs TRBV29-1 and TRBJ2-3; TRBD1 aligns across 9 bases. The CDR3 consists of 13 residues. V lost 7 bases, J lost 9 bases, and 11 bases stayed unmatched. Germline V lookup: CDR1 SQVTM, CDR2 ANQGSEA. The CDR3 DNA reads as TGCAGCGGGGGACAGGGTTCTCGGGGGACGCAGTATTTT. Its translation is CSGGQGSRGTQYF.

CDR3 nucleotides: TGTGCCAGCAGTGAACAGGGAGGGAAGACCCAGTACTTC. Its protein is CASSEQGGKTQYF. The chain uses TRBV2 and TRBJ2-5, with 7 bases lining up with TRBD2. V lost 2 bases and J lost 6; bases outside the gene matches: 3. The germline CDR1 and CDR2 sequences are SNHLY and FYNNEI. CDR3 length: 13 amino acids.

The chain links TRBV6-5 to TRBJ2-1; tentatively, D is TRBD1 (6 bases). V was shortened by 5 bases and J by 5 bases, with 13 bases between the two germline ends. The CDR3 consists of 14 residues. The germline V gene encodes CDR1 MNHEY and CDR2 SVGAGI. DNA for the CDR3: TGTGCCAGCAGTCTCCGGACAGATCACAATGAGCAGTTCTTC. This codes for CASSLRTDHNEQFF.

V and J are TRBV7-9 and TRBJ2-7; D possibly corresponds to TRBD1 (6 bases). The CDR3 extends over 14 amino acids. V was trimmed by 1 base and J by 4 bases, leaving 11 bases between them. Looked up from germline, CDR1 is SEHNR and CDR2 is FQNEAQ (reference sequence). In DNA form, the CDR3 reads TGTGCCAGCAGCTTAGAGACAGGACTTTACGAGCAGTACTTC. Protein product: CASSLETGLYEQYF.

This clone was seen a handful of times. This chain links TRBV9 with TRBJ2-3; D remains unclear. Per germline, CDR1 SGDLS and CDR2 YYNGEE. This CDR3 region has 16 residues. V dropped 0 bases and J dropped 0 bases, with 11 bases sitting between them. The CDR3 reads CASSVALSSSTDTQYF. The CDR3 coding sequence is TGTGCCAGCAGCGTAGCGTTGAGTTCTAGCACAGATACGCAGTATTTT.

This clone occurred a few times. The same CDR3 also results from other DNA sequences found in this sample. The CDR3 DNA reads as TGTGCCTGGCGTCTAGGTCCCGAGCAGTACTTC. Its protein product is CAWRLGPEQYF. The chain recombines TRBV30 with TRBJ2-7; D uncertain. The CDR3 extends over 11 amino acids. Germline assignment: CDR1 GTSNPN and CDR2 SVGIG (reference sequence). The ends were cut back, 5 bases at V and 6 bases at J, with 11 bases in the middle.